Listed below are T cell receptor beta chains from one sample, sequenced in a study of T cell repertoires in cytomegalovirus infection. TCRdb recomputed calls from the reads with MiXCR, one row per CDR3 protein. The sample records nearly 650,000 distinct CDR3 sequences, 20% to 25% being singletons. The sequenced material came from CD8+ T cells from PBMCs. These receptors all come from a human donor in good health (CMV status not recorded). Some clones in this sample may be carry-over from other donors' samples. Both conserved end residues are part of each CDR3. Each record gives: V gene, CDR3 protein.

TRBV10-3	CAISDYWGTQYF
TRBV29-1	CSVEIAGISSYEQYF
TRBV27	CASSLRTSGVRGTDTQYF
TRBV6-4	CASSDSTGGNEQFF
TRBV12-3/TRBV12-4	CASSGQGTDTQYF
TRBV7-2	CASSTMDRLNTEAFF
TRBV20-1	CSAIRLAGSTDTQYF
TRBV6-2/TRBV6-3	CASSPAWGEQFF
TRBV29-1	CSVDRQAPETQYF
TRBV7-9	CASSLGRDSGTEAFF
TRBV12-3/TRBV12-4	CASSFRGTYNEQFF
TRBV28	CASRALDPWETQYF
TRBV7-8	CASSLEGDGADTQYF
TRBV29-1	CSAAVGKGIGNQPQHF
TRBV7-6	CASSLEGTSSYNEQFF
TRBV6-6	CASSRGAGGTDTQYF
TRBV11-2	CATAGDGQFF
TRBV4-3	CASSQVYMNTEAFF
TRBV10-3	CAIWREGQETQYF
TRBV28	CASSPGVSGTSSYNEQFF
TRBV27	CASSSPPASGYNEQFF
TRBV5-6	CASSPSGARDTGELFF
TRBV29-1	CSVVSLPEAFF
TRBV28	CASSPIRLTVPRQETQYF
TRBV28	CASSLRTGGGQPQHF
TRBV4-1	CASSHPQGLGDYGYTF
TRBV7-9	CASSSAGQGFAEAFF
TRBV29-1	CSAEGQGQYNEQFF
TRBV20-1	CSARGIGEDYGYTF
TRBV4-3	CASSQEVGLAGEQFF
TRBV13	CASTSRVAGLYNEQFF
TRBV11-3	CASSFYSGGAGEQFF
TRBV7-9	CASSFRTGRSYNEQFF
TRBV28	CASNPGLAGGKSRDEQFF
TRBV12-3/TRBV12-4	CASSAPSTGGTEAFF
TRBV28	CASSFKEYTEAFF
TRBV20-1	CSARARGWTEAFF
TRBV28	CASSPPPAGGQETQYF
TRBV5-1	CASRERGPSYEQYF
TRBV29-1	CSVEWPNTGELFF
TRBV12-3/TRBV12-4	CASSFTVGFTGELFF
TRBV7-6	CASSVRVPYNEQFF
TRBV20-1	CSARDPDRNNLYEQYF
TRBV28	CASSLWGARAGLYQETQYF
TRBV6-8	CASSYARDNEQFF
TRBV28	CASSFFRGPGELFF
TRBV2	CASSEVAGRTEAFF
TRBV13	CASRSRGESYGYTF
TRBV14	CASSLRGTGNTIYF
TRBV28	CASRSDRGNQPQHF
TRBV29-1	CSVQGDSGANVLTF
TRBV24-1	CATSVVAGAFTDTQYF
TRBV5-1	CASSLEGLMNTEAFF
TRBV7-2	CASRGGSSYNSPLHF
TRBV9	CASSGTGTGNEKLFF
TRBV20-1	CSARADGPYGYTF
TRBV7-2	CASRQGYNEQFF